The rows below give T cell receptor beta chains drawn from one sample of a study of blood T cell repertoires in COVID-19. The assay was immunoSEQ multiplex PCR, and TCRdb's table has in-frame clones only and misses some. Of about 280,000 clones listed, 88% were seen once; the top ten hold over 8%. The source material was peripheral blood. These TCRs come from a man aged 18 to 29 with active or convalescent COVID-19. CDR3s include the opening cysteine and the closing phenylalanine or tryptophan. A D gene is named only where the DNA matches it firmly. Size tells how often a clone was seen (once, few, many) or the class of an expanded clone, and some rows leave it out.

D	size	V	J	DNA	CDR3
TRBD1	NA	TRBV6-6	TRBJ1-1	TGTGCCGCGACAGGGGAAGGGAGGAACACTGAAGCTTTCTTT	CAATGEGRNTEAFF
TRBD2	NA	TRBV14	TRBJ2-5	TGTGCCAGCAGCCAAGGACGCCTAGCGGGCATTCAAGAGACCCAGTACTTC	CASSQGRLAGIQETQYF
TRBD2	NA	TRBV28	TRBJ2-3	TGTGCCAGCAGTCTGGCGGGGGGTCGATACGCAGATACGCAGTATTTT	CASSLAGGRYADTQYF
TRBD2	NA	TRBV7-9	TRBJ2-4	TGTGCCAGCAGCTTAGGGAAAATAGCGGGGGGGCCCGAAAACATTCAGTACTTC	CASSLGKIAGGPENIQYF
NA	NA	TRBV12-5	TRBJ2-3	TGTGCTAGTGGTTTGGTACTAGCCCAAGGGACAGATACGCAGTATTTT	CASGLVLAQGTDTQYF
NA	NA	TRBV6-5	TRBJ1-1	TGTGCCAGCAGTTCCCTACAGATGGGCACTGAAGCTTTCTTT	CASSSLQMGTEAFF
NA	NA	TRBV6-1	TRBJ1-5	TGTGCCAGCAGTGAAACCAGCGATCAGCCCCAGCATTTT	CASSETSDQPQHF
TRBD2	NA	TRBV11-2	TRBJ2-5	TGTGCCAGCAGCTCCCGGACTAGCGGGGGGGCAGGAGAGACCCAGTACTTC	CASSSRTSGGAGETQYF
TRBD1	NA	TRBV12-3/TRBV12-4	TRBJ2-7	TGTGCCAGCAGTACCCGGGACAGGGACCAGCAGTACTTC	CASSTRDRDQQYF
NA	NA	TRBV5-1	TRBJ1-1	TGCGCCAGCGCCGAGACGCGGGGGAACACTGAAGCTTTCTTT	CASAETRGNTEAFF
TRBD2	NA	TRBV5-1	TRBJ2-5	TGCGCCAGCACTAGCGGGGGTATCCAAGAGACCCAGTACTTC	CASTSGGIQETQYF
TRBD2	NA	TRBV19	TRBJ2-5	TGTGCCAGTAGAGCTAGCGGGGGGGCCCCAGAGACCCAGTACTTC	CASRASGGAPETQYF
TRBD2	NA	TRBV13	TRBJ2-3	TGTGCCAGCAGCTTCCGGACTAGCGGACCCACAGATACGCAGTATTTT	CASSFRTSGPTDTQYF
TRBD2	once	TRBV4-3	TRBJ2-3	TGCGCCAGCAGCCAAGATGGTAGCGGGGACACAGATACGCAGTATTTT	CASSQDGSGDTDTQYF
NA	NA	TRBV7-9	TRBJ1-1	TGTGCCAGCAGCTTAATAGAGAACACTGAAGCTTTCTTT	CASSLIENTEAFF
TRBD2	NA	TRBV13	TRBJ2-1	TGTGCCAGCAGCTTAGAGGGACTAGCGGGGGACCCCATCGGGGAGCAGTTCTTC	CASSLEGLAGDPIGEQFF
NA	few	TRBV3-1/TRBV3-2	TRBJ1-6	TGTGCCAGCAGCCTCTGCCAGGGGCGCGTCCATTCACCCCTCCACTTT	CASSLCQGRVHSPLHF
TRBD2	NA	TRBV5-4	TRBJ2-5	TGTGCCAGCAGCTTGGCCGGGACTAGCGGGGGAACGGGGGAGACCCAGTACTTC	CASSLAGTSGGTGETQYF
TRBD1	NA	TRBV7-9	TRBJ2-5	TGTGCCAGCAGCCCGACAGGGGGCGACGAGACCCAGTACTTC	CASSPTGGDETQYF
TRBD1	NA	TRBV19	TRBJ2-7	TGTGCCAGTAGTATGGGACAGGGGGTCTACGAGCAGTACTTC	CASSMGQGVYEQYF
TRBD1	NA	TRBV11-2	TRBJ1-2	TGTGCCAGCAGCCCGACAGGGGGAGAAGCTTCGGTCTACACCTTC	CASSPTGGEASVYTF
TRBD1	few	TRBV10-1	TRBJ2-7	TGCGCCAGGGGGACAGGCCAACCCACCTACGAGCAGTACTTC	CARGTGQPTYEQYF
TRBD1	NA	TRBV19	TRBJ1-2	TGTGCCAGTAGTATAGAGGCCCCGGACAGGGGCAACTATGGCTACACCTTC	CASSIEAPDRGNYGYTF
NA	once	TRBV5-6	TRBJ2-1	TGTGCCAGCACCCCCCCCGGCAGGGGTCAGGTCTACAATGAGCAGTTCTTC	CASTPPGRGQVYNEQFF
NA	NA	TRBV5-1	TRBJ1-3	TGCGCCAGCAGCTTGTACCAGGGGTTCGCATCGGGGTCTGGAAACACCATATATTTT	CASSLYQGFASGSGNTIYF
TRBD1	once	TRBV6-5	TRBJ2-7	TGTGCCAGCAGACCCGGGACAGGGGGCTACGAGCAGTACTTC	CASRPGTGGYEQYF
NA	NA	TRBV6-5	TRBJ2-3	TGTGCCAGCGCTATCGGGGGTTACATCACAGATACGCAGTATTTT	CASAIGGYITDTQYF
NA	NA	TRBV12-3/TRBV12-4	TRBJ2-7	TGTGCCAGCAGCCTAGTGAGGAACGAGCAGTACTTC	CASSLVRNEQYF
NA	once	TRBV15	TRBJ1-5	TGTGCCACCAGCAGAGATTTGGCGGGGCAGCCCCAGCATTTT	CATSRDLAGQPQHF